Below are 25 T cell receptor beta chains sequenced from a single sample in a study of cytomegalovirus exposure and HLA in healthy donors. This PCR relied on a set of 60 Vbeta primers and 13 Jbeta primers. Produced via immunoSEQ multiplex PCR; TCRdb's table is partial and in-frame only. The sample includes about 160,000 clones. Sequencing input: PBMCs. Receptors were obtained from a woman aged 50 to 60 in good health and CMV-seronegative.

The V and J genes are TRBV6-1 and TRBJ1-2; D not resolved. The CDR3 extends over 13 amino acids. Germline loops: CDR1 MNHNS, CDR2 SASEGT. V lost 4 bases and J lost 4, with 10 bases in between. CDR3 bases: TGTGCCAGCAGTGGTTTCATTAGCTATGGCTACACCTTC. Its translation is CASSGFISYGYTF.

CDR3: CASSLRGGNTGELFF. CDR3 coding DNA: TGTGCCAGCAGTTTACGAGGGGGTAACACCGGGGAGCTGTTTTTT. The chain couples TRBV28 to TRBJ2-2; perhaps TRBD1 as D (6 bases). The CDR3 sequence is 15 residues long. Germline CDR1 reads MDHEN; CDR2 reads SYDVKM. V was shortened by 2 bases and J by 2 bases, with 9 bases between the two germline ends.

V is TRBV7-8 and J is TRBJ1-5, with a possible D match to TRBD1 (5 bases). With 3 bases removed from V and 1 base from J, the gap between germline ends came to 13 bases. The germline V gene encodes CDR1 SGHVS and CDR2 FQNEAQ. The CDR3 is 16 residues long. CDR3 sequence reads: CASSFSGAGSNQPQHF. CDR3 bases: TGTGCCAGCAGCTTTAGTGGGGCAGGCAGCAATCAGCCCCAGCATTTT.

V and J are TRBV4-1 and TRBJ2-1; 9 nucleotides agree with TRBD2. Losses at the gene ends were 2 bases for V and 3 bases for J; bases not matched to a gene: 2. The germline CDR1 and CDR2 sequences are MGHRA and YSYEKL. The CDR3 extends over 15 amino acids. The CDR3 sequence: CASSQRRGGYNEQFF. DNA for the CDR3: TGCGCCAGCAGCCAAAGGCGGGGGGGCTACAATGAGCAGTTCTTC.

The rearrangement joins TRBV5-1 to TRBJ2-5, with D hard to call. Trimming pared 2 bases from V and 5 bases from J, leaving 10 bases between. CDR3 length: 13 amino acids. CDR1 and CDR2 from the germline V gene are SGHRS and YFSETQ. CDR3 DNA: TGCGCCAGCAGCTTCGGTGCAGGCGAGACCCAGTACTTC. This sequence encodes CASSFGAGETQYF.

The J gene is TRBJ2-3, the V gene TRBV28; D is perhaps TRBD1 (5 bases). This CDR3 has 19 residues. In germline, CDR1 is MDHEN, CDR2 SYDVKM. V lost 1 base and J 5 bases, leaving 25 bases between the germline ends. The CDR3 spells CASSLLEDKGLLFVDTQYF. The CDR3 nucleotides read TGTGCCAGCAGTTTATTAGAGGACAAGGGGCTCCTCTTCGTAGATACGCAGTATTTT.

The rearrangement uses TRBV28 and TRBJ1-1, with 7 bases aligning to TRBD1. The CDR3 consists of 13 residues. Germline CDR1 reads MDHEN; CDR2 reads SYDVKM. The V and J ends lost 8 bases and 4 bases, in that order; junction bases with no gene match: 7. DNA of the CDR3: TGTGCCAGCGGAACAGGGGATAGCACTGAAGCTTTCTTT. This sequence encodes CASGTGDSTEAFF.

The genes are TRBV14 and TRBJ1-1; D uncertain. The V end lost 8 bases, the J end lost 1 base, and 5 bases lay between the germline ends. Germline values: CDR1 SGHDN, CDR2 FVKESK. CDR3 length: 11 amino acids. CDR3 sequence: CASGQNTEAFF. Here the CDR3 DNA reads TGTGCCAGCGGGCAGAACACTGAAGCTTTCTTT.

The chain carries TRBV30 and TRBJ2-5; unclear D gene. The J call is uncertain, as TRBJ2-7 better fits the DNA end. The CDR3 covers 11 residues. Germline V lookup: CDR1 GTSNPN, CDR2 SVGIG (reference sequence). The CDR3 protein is CACRSAYEQYF. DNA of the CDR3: TGTGCCTGCCGTAGTGCCTACGAGCAGTACTTC.

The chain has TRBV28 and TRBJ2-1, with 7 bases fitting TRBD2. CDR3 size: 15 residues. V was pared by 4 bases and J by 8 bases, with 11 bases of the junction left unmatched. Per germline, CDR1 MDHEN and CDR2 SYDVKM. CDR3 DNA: TGTGCCAGCAGTTCCCGGGGGGACCTTAGGGATGAGCAGTTCTTC. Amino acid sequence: CASSSRGDLRDEQFF.

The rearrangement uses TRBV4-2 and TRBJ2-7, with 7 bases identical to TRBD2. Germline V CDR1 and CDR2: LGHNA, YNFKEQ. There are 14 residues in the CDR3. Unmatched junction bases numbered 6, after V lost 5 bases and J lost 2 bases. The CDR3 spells CASSESSGTYEQYF. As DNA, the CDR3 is TGTGCCAGCAGCGAATCTAGCGGAACCTACGAGCAGTACTTC.

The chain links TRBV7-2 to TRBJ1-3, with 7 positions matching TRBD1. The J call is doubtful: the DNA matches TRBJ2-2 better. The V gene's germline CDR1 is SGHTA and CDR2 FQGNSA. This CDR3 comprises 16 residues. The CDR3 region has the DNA TGTGCCAGCAGCTTGACCGGACAGGCGGACACCGGGGAGCTGTTTTTT. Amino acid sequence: CASSLTGQADTGELFF.

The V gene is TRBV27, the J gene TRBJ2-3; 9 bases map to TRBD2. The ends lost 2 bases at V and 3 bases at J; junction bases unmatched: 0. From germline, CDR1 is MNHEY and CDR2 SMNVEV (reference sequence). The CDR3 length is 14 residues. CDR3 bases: TGTGCCAGCAGTTTAGGACTAGCGACAGATACGCAGTATTTT. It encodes CASSLGLATDTQYF.

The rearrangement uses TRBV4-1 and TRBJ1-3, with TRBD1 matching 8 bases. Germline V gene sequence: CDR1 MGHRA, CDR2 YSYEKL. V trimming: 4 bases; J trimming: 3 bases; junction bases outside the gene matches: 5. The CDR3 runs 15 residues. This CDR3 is CASSLQGAHGNTIYF. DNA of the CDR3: TGCGCCAGCAGCCTTCAGGGGGCGCATGGAAACACCATATATTTT.

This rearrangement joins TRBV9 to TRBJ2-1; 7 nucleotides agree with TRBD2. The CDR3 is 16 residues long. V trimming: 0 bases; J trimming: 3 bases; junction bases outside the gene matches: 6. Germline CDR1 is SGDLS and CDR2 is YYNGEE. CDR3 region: CASSVGTSALYNEQFF. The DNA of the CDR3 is TGTGCCAGCAGCGTAGGGACTAGTGCACTCTACAATGAGCAGTTCTTC.

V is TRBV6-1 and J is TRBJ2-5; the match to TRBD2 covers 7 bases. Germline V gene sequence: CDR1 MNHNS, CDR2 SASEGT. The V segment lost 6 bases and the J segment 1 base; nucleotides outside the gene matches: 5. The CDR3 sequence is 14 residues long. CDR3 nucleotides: TGTGCCAGCAGCCTCGGGAGGCGCCAAGAGACCCAGTACTTC. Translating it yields CASSLGRRQETQYF.

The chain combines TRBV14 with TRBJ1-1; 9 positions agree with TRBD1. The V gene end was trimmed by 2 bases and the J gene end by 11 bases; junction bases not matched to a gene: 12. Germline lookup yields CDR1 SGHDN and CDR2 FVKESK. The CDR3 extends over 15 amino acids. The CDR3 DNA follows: TGTGCCAGCAGCCAATTGACAGGGGGGCATGTGAGTGCTTTCTTT. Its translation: CASSQLTGGHVSAFF.

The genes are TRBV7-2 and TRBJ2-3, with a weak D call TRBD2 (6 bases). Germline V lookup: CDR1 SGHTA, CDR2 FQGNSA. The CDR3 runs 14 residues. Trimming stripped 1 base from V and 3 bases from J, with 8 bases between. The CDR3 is CASSLDGGTDTQYF. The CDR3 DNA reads TGTGCCAGCAGCTTAGACGGGGGAACAGATACGCAGTATTTT.

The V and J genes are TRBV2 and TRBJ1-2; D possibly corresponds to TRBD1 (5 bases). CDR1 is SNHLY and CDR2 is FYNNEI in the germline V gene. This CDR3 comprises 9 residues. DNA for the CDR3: TGTGGGTTGGACATGAGCTACACCTTC. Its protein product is CGLDMSYTF.

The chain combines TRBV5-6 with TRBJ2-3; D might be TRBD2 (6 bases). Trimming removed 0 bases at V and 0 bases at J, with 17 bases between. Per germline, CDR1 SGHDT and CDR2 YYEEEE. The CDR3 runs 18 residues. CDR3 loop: CASSLGGLLAASTDTQYF. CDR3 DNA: TGTGCCAGCAGCTTGGGAGGCCTTTTAGCGGCAAGCACAGATACGCAGTATTTT. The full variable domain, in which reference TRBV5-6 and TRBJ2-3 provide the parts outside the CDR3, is DAGVTQSPTHLIKTRGQQVTLRCSPKSGHDTVSWYQQALGQGPQFIFQYYEEEERQRGNFPDRFSGHQFPNYSSELNVNALLLGDSALYLCASSLGGLLAASTDTQYFGPGTRLTVL.

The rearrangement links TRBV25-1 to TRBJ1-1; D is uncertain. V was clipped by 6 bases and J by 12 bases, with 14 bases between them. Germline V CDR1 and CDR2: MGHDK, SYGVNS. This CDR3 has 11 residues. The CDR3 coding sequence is TGTGCCAGCAGACCACATTTAAATACTTTCTTT. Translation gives CASRPHLNTFF.

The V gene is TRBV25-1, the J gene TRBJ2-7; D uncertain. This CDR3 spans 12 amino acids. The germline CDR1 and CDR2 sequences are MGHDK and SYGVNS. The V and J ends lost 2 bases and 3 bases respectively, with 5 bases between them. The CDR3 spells CASSETGYEQYF. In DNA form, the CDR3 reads TGTGCCAGCAGTGAAACGGGCTACGAGCAGTACTTC.

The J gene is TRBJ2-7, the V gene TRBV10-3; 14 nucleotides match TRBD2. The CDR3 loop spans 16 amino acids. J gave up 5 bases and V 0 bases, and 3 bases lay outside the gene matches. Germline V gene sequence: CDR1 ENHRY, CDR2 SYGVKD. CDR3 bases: TGTGCCATCAGTGAGTCGGGACTAGCGGGAGTCCACGAGCAGTACTTC. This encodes CAISESGLAGVHEQYF.

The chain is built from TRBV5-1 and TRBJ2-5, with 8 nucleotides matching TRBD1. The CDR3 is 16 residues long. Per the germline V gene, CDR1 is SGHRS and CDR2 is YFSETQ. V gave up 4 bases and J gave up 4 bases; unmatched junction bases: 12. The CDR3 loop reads CASSKGVQGGRETQYF. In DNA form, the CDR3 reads TGCGCCAGCAGCAAGGGGGTACAGGGGGGTAGAGAGACCCAGTACTTC.

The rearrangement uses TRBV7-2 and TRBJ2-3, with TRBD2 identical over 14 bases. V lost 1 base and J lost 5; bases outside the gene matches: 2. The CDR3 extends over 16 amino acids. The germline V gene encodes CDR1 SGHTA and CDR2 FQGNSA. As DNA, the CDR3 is TGTGCCAGCAGCTTAGTGGGGACTAGCGGGAGAGATACGCAGTATTTT. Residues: CASSLVGTSGRDTQYF. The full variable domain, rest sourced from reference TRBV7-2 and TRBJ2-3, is GAGVSQSPSNKVTEKGKDVELRCDPISGHTALYWYRQSLGQGLEFLIYFQGNSAPDKSGLPSDRFSAERTGGSVSTLTIQRTQQEDSAVYLCASSLVGTSGRDTQYFGPGTRLTVL.